This T cell receptor beta chain was captured by sequencing in a study of blood T cell repertoires in COVID-19. Overall study: PBMCs, B-cell-depleted T cells, or T cells provided the cDNA or gDNA that made up the material.

Participants were aged about 18 to 100 years from around 25 US areas. A case of COVID-19 had been met by exposed participants within 2 weeks before study entry. The CDR3 extends over 13 amino acids. Trimming took off 1 base at V and 4 bases at J, with 7 bases between the two ends. Germline V gives CDR1 SEHNR, CDR2 FQNEAQ (reference sequence). Repertoires were generated with immunoSEQ multiplex PCR, while TCRdb's copy carries only in-frame clones and drops some. The sample yields about 350,000 clones, approximately 91% seen once. With respect to this clone: Within the sample, other DNA sequences also encode this same CDR3.

The chain carries TRBV7-9 and TRBJ1-1; D may be TRBD1 (6 bases). This receptor was obtained from a woman aged 30 to 39 who had been exposed to COVID-19. The sample taken for sequencing was PBMCs or T cells enriched from blood (not recorded which). The CDR3 bases are TGTGCCAGCAGCTTAGGAGGGGGCACTGAAGCTTTCTTT. It is translated as CASSLGGGTEAFF.